A selection of T cell receptor beta chains follows, all from one sample in a study of technical replicates of blood from a few donors. TCRdb's copy holds only in-frame clones and misses some; the assay was immunoSEQ multiplex PCR. The table has 80,000 to 85,000 clones, about 89% seen once; the top ten hold approximately 0.39%. Sequencing input: T cells isolated from PBMCs. The receptors were sampled from a human donor in good health. The CDR3 runs from the conserved cysteine through the conserved F or W. The order of the fields is CDR3 protein, V gene, J gene, CDR3 length.

CDR3aa: CASSRTESAGELFF; v_gene: TRBV7-7; j_gene: TRBJ2-2; len: 14
CDR3aa: CASSLDMGMRQEAFF; v_gene: TRBV7-8; j_gene: TRBJ1-1; len: 15
CDR3aa: CAWSLGQGAGNTIYF; v_gene: TRBV30; j_gene: TRBJ1-3; len: 15
CDR3aa: CASITNLATNEKLFF; v_gene: TRBV2; j_gene: TRBJ1-4; len: 15
CDR3aa: CASSLDGAAEAFF; v_gene: TRBV14; j_gene: TRBJ1-1; len: 13
CDR3aa: CASSRQENQPQHF; v_gene: TRBV4-3; j_gene: TRBJ1-5; len: 13
CDR3aa: CASSYYPGGIYGYTF; v_gene: TRBV6-6; j_gene: TRBJ1-2; len: 15
CDR3aa: CASSRSTGLSYEQYF; v_gene: TRBV7-9; j_gene: TRBJ2-7; len: 15
CDR3aa: CASSSTGGNQPQHF; v_gene: TRBV7-2; j_gene: TRBJ1-5; len: 14
CDR3aa: CASGRGGARYSNQPQHF; v_gene: TRBV7-6; j_gene: TRBJ1-5; len: 17
CDR3aa: CASSSSMAEVERNTEAFF; v_gene: TRBV2; j_gene: TRBJ1-1; len: 18
CDR3aa: CASSLDRLNTEAFF; v_gene: TRBV6-1; j_gene: TRBJ1-1; len: 14
CDR3aa: CASSESGRDEQYF; v_gene: TRBV6-1; j_gene: TRBJ2-7; len: 13
CDR3aa: CASSSLGTGAPLFTDTQYF; v_gene: TRBV7-2; j_gene: TRBJ2-3; len: 19
CDR3aa: CASSPGQEAGELFF; v_gene: TRBV27; j_gene: TRBJ2-2; len: 14
CDR3aa: CASSSGQMNTEAFF; v_gene: TRBV7-9; j_gene: TRBJ1-1; len: 14
CDR3aa: CSASFGNEQFF; v_gene: TRBV20-1; j_gene: TRBJ2-1; len: 11
CDR3aa: CASSFWGQGTYEQYF; v_gene: TRBV27; j_gene: TRBJ2-7; len: 15
CDR3aa: CASSSPGQGREKLFF; v_gene: TRBV6-5; j_gene: TRBJ1-4; len: 15
CDR3aa: CASSPAANQPQHF; v_gene: TRBV18; j_gene: TRBJ1-5; len: 13
CDR3aa: CARSGTGFTDTQYF; v_gene: TRBV5-1; j_gene: TRBJ2-3; len: 14
CDR3aa: CATSRVGGETQYF; v_gene: TRBV15; j_gene: TRBJ2-5; len: 13
CDR3aa: CASSVTGRGANVLTF; v_gene: TRBV28; j_gene: TRBJ2-6; len: 15
CDR3aa: CASSNTGQGQPQHF; v_gene: TRBV28; j_gene: TRBJ1-5; len: 14
CDR3aa: CASSLESRSTDTQYF; v_gene: TRBV7-2; j_gene: TRBJ2-3; len: 15
CDR3aa: CSVEEAGAYNEQFF; v_gene: TRBV29-1; j_gene: TRBJ2-1; len: 14